This T cell receptor beta chain came from a study of T cells in Graves' hyperthyroidism and ophthalmopathy. Researchers took RNA transcripts and amplified the TCR beta CDR3 regions from them. The HTBI set primed first-round TCR CDR3 RT-PCR. TCRdb reanalysed the multiplex PCR reads using MiXCR and keeps one entry per CDR3 protein. The sample has approximately 530,000 distinct CDR3 sequences, 20% seen once. Disease duration was under 3 months in the ophthalmopathy patients, who also had a Clinical Activity Score of at least 3 and a NOSPECS grade of at least 4. Study outcomes and limitations: Ophthalmopathy was separated from stable hyperthyroidism by a 13 V-J model.

On this clonotype: Its antigen is as yet unknown.

The sequence derives from a man aged 40-50 years with Graves' ophthalmopathy. The sample comprised blood.

The CDR3 sequence is CATSSVGELFF. DNA of the CDR3: TGTGCCACCAGTAGTGTTGGGGAGCTGTTTTTT. This chain joins TRBV24-1 and TRBJ2-2; D uncertain. CDR3 size: 11 residues. V lost 6 bases, J lost 8 bases, and 6 bases lay in between. Per the germline V gene, CDR1 is KGHDR and CDR2 is SFDVKD.